This TCR beta chain was identified in a study of T cell responses to AZD1222 COVID-19 vaccine. Here immunoSEQ multiplex PCR was the method, and the copy in TCRdb shows in-frame clones only, minus some. The sample lists some 180,000 clones, around 94% occurring once. Study-wide findings and caveats: Only after the peak T cell response were repertoires sampled. The number of AZD1222 recipients seropositive at baseline was only 5 to 7.

Remarks on this clone: Its antigen is undetermined.

This receptor was identified in an adult who received the MenACWY meningococcal vaccine as a control. The source was peripheral blood, collected 28 days after the second dose of the MenACWY control vaccine.

CDR3 sequence (DNA): TGTGCCAGCAGCCCCTTGTGGGGTTATAATTCACCCCTCCACTTT. Encoded protein: CASSPLWGYNSPLHF. V gene TRBV7-9 combines with J gene TRBJ1-6; D gene ambiguous. From germline, CDR1 is SEHNR and CDR2 FQNEAQ (reference sequence). V lost 5 bases to trimming and J lost 4 bases, with 12 bases between them. This CDR3 region has 15 residues.